The 29 T cell receptor beta chains below were found in one sample sequenced in a study of blood T cells in healthy people across ages (dated by TCRdb to the mid-2010s). The receptor library was made with 5' RACE. TCRdb records Illumina HiSeq 2500 as the sequencer. A second PCR of about 7 to 12 cycles was performed with a sample-barcoded 5' primer and a J-beta primer mix. The public reads were reanalyzed by TCRdb: fastp trimming at Q25, MiXCR alignment, in-frame beta chains only. Rows matching on CDR3 protein sequence are summarized as one entry with the most common DNA and genes. The sample contains about 640,000 distinct CDR3 sequences, about 30% of them found a single time. Of the sample, approximately 14% is held by the ten largest clones. The sample comprised blood. These receptors all come from a woman of 80 years or more in good health.

The rearrangement links TRBV27 to TRBJ1-2; D call uncertain. The CDR3 runs 15 residues. Trimming took off 2 bases at V and 0 bases at J, with 10 bases between the two ends. The germline V gene has CDR1 MNHEY and CDR2 SMNVEV (reference sequence). The CDR3: CASSLGVGTNYGYTF. The DNA for the CDR3 is TGTGCCAGCAGTTTAGGTGTAGGGACTAACTATGGCTACACCTTC.

The sample holds one count of this clonotype. The chain carries TRBV6-5 and TRBJ2-2; 9 positions match TRBD2. This CDR3 contains 19 residues. V trimming: 2 bases; J trimming: 2 bases; junction bases outside the gene matches: 12. Germline V gene lookup returns CDR1 MNHEY and CDR2 SVGAGI. CDR3 in amino acids: CASSYGGRGGGVNTGELFF. Written as DNA, the CDR3 is TGTGCCAGCAGTTACGGTGGGCGTGGCGGGGGGGTAAACACCGGGGAGCTGTTTTTT.

This clonotype appeared a few times. A much larger clone sits a single nucleotide away, making a read error possible. V is TRBV3-1 and J is TRBJ2-7, with 11 nucleotides matching TRBD2. With V trimmed by 3 bases and J by 7 bases, 11 bases remained unmatched. The CDR3 runs 16 residues. The V gene's germline CDR1 is LGHDT and CDR2 YNNKEL (reference sequence). The CDR3 protein is CASSHYSGGAVNEQYF. As DNA, the CDR3 is TGTGCCAGCAGCCATTATAGCGGGGGGGCCGTCAATGAGCAGTACTTC.

A few counts support this clonotype. The chain is built from TRBV7-2 and TRBJ2-7; TRBD2 aligns across 11 bases. Germline V gene sequence: CDR1 SGHTA, CDR2 FQGNSA. V was pared by 2 bases and J by 7 bases, with 16 bases of the junction left unmatched. The CDR3 extends over 18 amino acids. CDR3: CASSLNSPRLAGRNEQYF. The CDR3 nucleotides read TGTGCCAGCAGCTTAAATTCCCCCCGACTAGCGGGGAGAAATGAGCAGTACTTC. Variable domain in full (rest from reference TRBV7-2 and TRBJ2-7): GAGVSQSPSNKVTEKGKDVELRCDPISGHTALYWYRQSLGQGLEFLIYFQGNSAPDKSGLPSDRFSAERTGGSVSTLTIQRTQQEDSAVYLCASSLNSPRLAGRNEQYFGPGTRLTVT.

This clonotype came up a few times. A single base separates this from a much larger clone, so it may be a read error. The chain carries TRBV20-1 and TRBJ2-3; D perhaps matches TRBD2 (5 bases). CDR1 and CDR2 (germline): DFQATT, SNEGSKA (reference sequence). Trimming pared 2 bases from V and 2 bases from J, leaving 14 bases between. The CDR3 spans 15 residues. CDR3 in DNA: TGCAGTGCTAGACGGACTGGCGGATCCACAGATACGCAGTATTTT. This translates into CSARRTGGSTDTQYF.

This clonotype was counted at least ten times. The chain links TRBV12-3 or TRBV12-4 to TRBJ2-7, with a weak D call TRBD1 (6 bases). This CDR3 region has 13 residues. V lost 5 bases and J lost 6, with 14 bases in between. CDR3 residues: CASSITGWSEQYF. CDR3 bases: TGTGCCAGCAGTATCACAGGGTGGTCCGAGCAGTACTTC.

This clonotype has ten or more counts. The chain has TRBV27 and TRBJ2-3; the D call may be TRBD1 or TRBD2 (5 bases each). The CDR3 runs 15 residues. Trimming pared 3 bases from V and 2 bases from J, leaving 12 bases between. The germline CDR1 and CDR2 sequences are MNHEY and SMNVEV (reference sequence). CDR3 in DNA: TGTGCCAGCAGTTTTGAGGGACGGCACACAGATACGCAGTATTTT. Amino acid sequence: CASSFEGRHTDTQYF.

The V call is TRBV24-1, the J call TRBJ2-3; 8 nucleotides match TRBD2. The CDR3 covers 17 residues. V was clipped by 1 base and J by 2 bases; unmatched bases: 7. The V gene's germline CDR1 is KGHDR and CDR2 SFDVKD. The CDR3 protein is CATSDLEGSGDTDTQYF. The CDR3 DNA follows: TGTGCCACCAGTGATTTAGAAGGTAGCGGGGACACAGATACGCAGTATTTT.

In this sample, this clonotype turned up many times. The V call is TRBV10-3, the J call TRBJ2-5; 9 positions match TRBD1. Per germline, CDR1 ENHRY and CDR2 SYGVKD. Trimming cost V 10 bases and J 4 bases; bases outside gene matches: 7. The CDR3 runs to 13 residues. The CDR3 bases are TGTGCCACTCAGGACAGGGGACGAGAGACCCAGTACTTC. Its translation: CATQDRGRETQYF.

There are many counts of this clonotype. V is TRBV4-2 and J is TRBJ2-5; D is ambiguous. Trimming left V 0 bases short and J 5 bases short, with 10 bases between. CDR1 LGHNA and CDR2 YNFKEQ come from the germline V gene. The CDR3 covers 14 residues. CDR3 bases: TGTGCCAGCAGCCAAGATGGTCGTTCGGAGACCCAGTACTTC. Translating it yields CASSQDGRSETQYF.

The chain couples TRBV10-3 to TRBJ1-2; a possible D gene is TRBD1 (6 bases). Germline V gene sequence: CDR1 ENHRY, CDR2 SYGVKD. The V and J ends lost 6 bases and 11 bases respectively, with 19 bases between them. The CDR3 is 13 residues long. The CDR3 is CAIREGQPEGYTF. CDR3 nucleotides: TGTGCCATCAGGGAAGGACAGCCAGAAGGTTACACCTTC.

This clonotype appeared many times. The chain links TRBV7-3 to TRBJ2-6; D is undetermined. Germline CDR1 SGHTA, CDR2 FQGTGA. V was pared by 4 bases and J by 0 bases, with 7 bases between. The CDR3 is made up of 15 amino acids. CDR3 sequence: CASSSWNSGANVLTF. In DNA, the CDR3 is TGTGCCAGCAGCTCCTGGAACTCTGGGGCCAACGTCCTGACTTTC.

This clonotype was picked up a small number of times. As DNA, the CDR3 is TGTGCCAGCAGTTTATCGGCAGGGCGACAGTATGGCTACACCTTC. It specifies CASSLSAGRQYGYTF. The chain links TRBV27 to TRBJ1-2, with D perhaps TRBD1 (5 bases). The length of the CDR3 is 15 residues. In germline, CDR1 is MNHEY, CDR2 SMNVEV (reference sequence). Trimming took off 0 bases at V and 5 bases at J, with 13 bases between the two ends.

Ten or more counts support this clonotype. The chain links TRBV4-1 to TRBJ2-3, with TRBD1 matching 7 bases. J lost 4 bases, V lost 2 bases, and 15 bases had no gene match. The germline CDR1 and CDR2 sequences are MGHRA and YSYEKL. The length of the CDR3 is 18 residues. CDR3 loop: CASSQTGQGRGGPDTQYF. CDR3 bases: TGCGCCAGCAGCCAAACGGGCCAGGGGAGAGGGGGCCCAGATACGCAGTATTTT.

Note on this clonotype: This may stem from a read error, because a much larger clone lies one nucleotide away. The genes are TRBV20-1 and TRBJ2-7; D may be TRBD1 or TRBD2 (5 bases each). Germline V lookup: CDR1 DFQATT, CDR2 SNEGSKA (reference sequence). Trimming pared 6 bases from V and 3 bases from J, leaving 18 bases between. This CDR3 has 14 amino acids. The CDR3 sequence is CSAFKGPASYEQYF. Here the CDR3 DNA reads TGCAGTGCCTTCAAGGGACCAGCGAGCTACGAGCAGTACTTC.

The rearrangement joins TRBV6-4 to TRBJ1-5, with D uncertain. Germline assignment: CDR1 MRHNA and CDR2 SNTAGT. This CDR3 comprises 13 residues. Trimming took 6 bases from V and 7 from J, leaving 13 bases between them. The CDR3 DNA sequence: TGTGCCAGCAGGGAAGGTTCTCTCCAGCCCCAGCATTTT. This gives the protein CASREGSLQPQHF.

At least ten counts were recorded for this clonotype. The rearrangement joins TRBV11-2 to TRBJ2-3; the D gene is possibly TRBD2 (6 bases). The germline CDR1 and CDR2 sequences are SGHAT and FQNNGV. Trimming removed 7 bases from V and 1 base from J, with 9 bases in between. This CDR3 has 13 residues. DNA of the CDR3: TGTGCCAGCACCTGGGGGGGCACAGATACGCAGTATTTT. Its protein product is CASTWGGTDTQYF.

In its sample, this clonotype was seen many times. V gene TRBV12-3 or TRBV12-4 combines with J gene TRBJ2-7, with unresolved D. The V and J ends lost 5 bases and 2 bases respectively, with 13 bases between them. CDR3 size: 14 residues. CDR3 sequence: CASSRGRNPYEQYF. The DNA of the CDR3 is TGTGCCAGCAGTCGCGGACGGAATCCCTACGAGCAGTACTTC.

Ten or more counts support this clonotype. The chain is built from TRBV12-3 or TRBV12-4 and TRBJ1-2; tentatively, D is TRBD1 (5 bases). The CDR3 extends over 16 amino acids. V lost 10 bases to trimming and J lost 0 bases, with 21 bases between them. Written as DNA, the CDR3 is TGTGCCACCAAACCGGGGGTCTTTGGAGCTAACTATGGCTACACCTTC. This encodes CATKPGVFGANYGYTF.

This clonotype was counted ten times or more. Just one base apart from a much larger clone, this may be a read error. The chain uses TRBV20-1 and TRBJ2-5; TRBD2 is a possible D gene (6 bases). CDR1 and CDR2 (germline): DFQATT, SNEGSKA (reference sequence). Trimming removed 5 bases from V and 11 bases from J, with 24 bases in between. This CDR3 is built from 14 residues. CDR3 sequence: CSAERRLGDNEQYF. CDR3 in DNA: TGCAGTGCTGAGAGGCGACTAGGTGACAATGAGCAGTACTTC.

This chain joins TRBV6-1 and TRBJ1-2, with D perhaps TRBD1 (5 bases). Trimming pared 7 bases from V and 1 base from J, leaving 13 bases between. The CDR3 is made up of 14 amino acids. Germline V lookup: CDR1 MNHNS, CDR2 SASEGT. The CDR3 protein is CASTGTVNNYGYTF. CDR3 nucleotide sequence: TGTGCCAGCACTGGGACGGTAAATAACTATGGCTACACCTTC.

This rearrangement joins TRBV5-1 to TRBJ2-7; D unresolved. The V end was cut by 4 bases, the J end by 2 bases, with 13 bases between. Germline V gene lookup returns CDR1 SGHRS and CDR2 YFSETQ. The CDR3 totals 14 residues. CDR3 loop: CASSPTPGTYEQYF. In DNA, the CDR3 is TGCGCCAGCAGCCCCACCCCCGGTACCTACGAGCAGTACTTC.

This chain links TRBV27 with TRBJ2-2; no definite D call. Trimming shortened V by 3 bases and J by 8 bases, and 7 bases separated the two germline ends. Germline V gives CDR1 MNHEY, CDR2 SMNVEV (reference sequence). There are 12 residues in the CDR3. The CDR3 sequence is CASSFFGGELFF. The CDR3 DNA follows: TGTGCCAGCAGTTTTTTCGGGGGGGAGCTGTTTTTT.

The table lists this clonotype with a few counts. J is TRBJ2-7 and V is TRBV6-6; 10 positions agree with TRBD1. The CDR3 has 14 residues. Germline CDR1 reads MNHNY; CDR2 reads SVGAGI (reference sequence). The V and J ends lost 6 bases and 6 bases, in that order; junction bases with no gene match: 8. CDR3 nucleotides: TGTGCCAGCAGGGAAGGGACAGGGGCCCGCGAGCAGTACTTC. This translates into CASREGTGAREQYF.

This clonotype was picked up many times. V gene TRBV9 combines with J gene TRBJ2-1, with 7 bases matching TRBD1. V trimming: 4 bases; J trimming: 8 bases; junction bases outside the gene matches: 21. Germline V lookup: CDR1 SGDLS, CDR2 YYNGEE. The CDR3 covers 18 residues. CDR3 DNA sequence: TGTGCCAGCAGCTCCCATCCGCACCACAGGGGCCGGAGCTATGAGCAGTTCTTC. This codes for CASSSHPHHRGRSYEQFF.

This clonotype was picked up many times. CDR3 coding DNA: TGCGCCAGCAGCCCGGAAACAAGACTAGCGGGGACCTACAATGAGCAGTTCTTC. Translating it yields CASSPETRLAGTYNEQFF. The chain has TRBV5-1 and TRBJ2-1; 11 nucleotides match TRBD2. The trim removed 4 bases at V and 2 bases at J, leaving 11 bases unmatched. The V gene's germline CDR1 is SGHRS and CDR2 YFSETQ. The CDR3 runs to 18 residues. The whole variable domain, filled in from reference TRBV5-1 and TRBJ2-1, reads KAGVTQTPRYLIKTRGQQVTLSCSPISGHRSVSWYQQTPGQGLQFLFEYFSETQRNKGNFPGRFSGRQFSNSRSEMNVSTLELGDSALYLCASSPETRLAGTYNEQFFGPGTRLTVL.

This clonotype was counted a single time. The gene calls are TRBV4-2 and TRBJ1-5; D remains unclear. There are 22 residues in the CDR3. Trimming left V 0 bases short and J 2 bases short, with 29 bases between. CDR1 and CDR2 (germline): LGHNA, YNFKEQ. CDR3 sequence reads: CASSQDPAGGLGRRVRNQPQHF. The CDR3 DNA is TGTGCCAGCAGCCAAGATCCTGCGGGAGGATTGGGTAGACGGGTGCGCAATCAGCCCCAGCATTTT.

CDR3 protein: CASSARTGDSEAFF. In DNA form, the CDR3 reads TGTGCCAGCAGCGCGCGGACAGGCGACTCTGAAGCTTTCTTT. This sequence joins TRBV7-9 and TRBJ1-1; 7 nucleotides align to TRBD1. Germline V gives CDR1 SEHNR, CDR2 FQNEAQ (reference sequence). This CDR3 contains 14 residues. Trimming cost V 5 bases and J 6 bases; bases outside gene matches: 9.

This chain uses TRBV3-1 with TRBJ1-3; no firm D call. V was pared by 0 bases and J by 0 bases, with 6 bases between. Looked up from germline, CDR1 is LGHDT and CDR2 is YNNKEL (reference sequence). This CDR3 is 15 amino acids long. CDR3 nucleotides: TGTGCCAGCAGCCAAGAGACACTCTCTGGAAACACCATATATTTT. Residues: CASSQETLSGNTIYF.